These T cell receptor beta chains were read from a single sample in a study of cytomegalovirus exposure and HLA in healthy donors. Profiled with immunoSEQ multiplex PCR; TCRdb holds only in-frame clones, not every one. The sample holds some 130,000 clones; 75% to 85% are singletons and the top ten take 2.5% to 3.5%. The material sequenced was PBMCs. These receptor sequences come from a male donor in good health and CMV-seronegative. The CDR3 runs from the conserved cysteine through the conserved F or W. Fields, in order: D gene, J gene, clone size, V gene, CDR3 DNA, CDR3 protein. D genes are given only for firm matches. Only some rows state a clone size, as once, few, many or a class for expanded clones.

d_gene: TRBD1
j_gene: TRBJ1-2
abundance: NA
v_gene: TRBV11-2
CDR3nt: TGTGCCAGCAGCCCAGGCCGACAGGGTGTCCACACCTTC
CDR3aa: CASSPGRQGVHTF

d_gene: NA
j_gene: TRBJ1-1
abundance: NA
v_gene: TRBV11-2
CDR3nt: TGTGCCAGCAGCCCCACTTTGGCTGAAGCTTTCTTT
CDR3aa: CASSPTLAEAFF

d_gene: NA
j_gene: TRBJ2-3
abundance: NA
v_gene: TRBV5-5
CDR3nt: TGTGCCAGCGGCGGCGAGACAGAGGCGCAGTATTTT
CDR3aa: CASGGETEAQYF

d_gene: NA
j_gene: TRBJ1-3
abundance: NA
v_gene: TRBV19
CDR3nt: TGTGCCAGTTCAGACAGAGACTCTGGAAACACCATATATTTT
CDR3aa: CASSDRDSGNTIYF

d_gene: TRBD2
j_gene: TRBJ2-5
abundance: NA
v_gene: TRBV10-3
CDR3nt: TGTGCCATCGGGGGACTAGCGGGCTGGGAGACCCAGTACTTC
CDR3aa: CAIGGLAGWETQYF

d_gene: NA
j_gene: TRBJ1-4
abundance: NA
v_gene: TRBV7-9
CDR3nt: TGTTCCAGCAGCTTAGCAGGGACGGGGGATGAAAAACTGTTTTTT
CDR3aa: CSSSLAGTGDEKLFF

d_gene: NA
j_gene: TRBJ2-7
abundance: NA
v_gene: TRBV4-1
CDR3nt: TGCGCCAGCAGCCAAGGGCGGCTCTACGAGCAGTACTTC
CDR3aa: CASSQGRLYEQYF

d_gene: NA
j_gene: TRBJ1-1
abundance: NA
v_gene: TRBV6-6
CDR3nt: TGTGCCAGCAGTTACCTAGAGAACACTGAAGCTTTCTTT
CDR3aa: CASSYLENTEAFF

d_gene: TRBD1
j_gene: TRBJ2-7
abundance: NA
v_gene: TRBV15
CDR3nt: TGTGCCACCAGCATCGACAGGGGGACCTACGAGCAGTACTTC
CDR3aa: CATSIDRGTYEQYF

d_gene: NA
j_gene: TRBJ2-5
abundance: NA
v_gene: TRBV30
CDR3nt: TGTGCCTGGAGTTTAAGGGGTGGAGAGACCCAGTACTTC
CDR3aa: CAWSLRGGETQYF

d_gene: TRBD2
j_gene: TRBJ2-5
abundance: NA
v_gene: TRBV28
CDR3nt: TGTGCCAGCAAGCGGGGGGGCTCCCAAGAGACCCAGTACTTC
CDR3aa: CASKRGGSQETQYF

d_gene: NA
j_gene: TRBJ1-1
abundance: few
v_gene: TRBV10-1
CDR3nt: TGCGCCAGCAGTGAGCCAGGCCGGAACACTGAAGCTTTCTTT
CDR3aa: CASSEPGRNTEAFF

d_gene: TRBD1
j_gene: TRBJ1-2
abundance: NA
v_gene: TRBV28
CDR3nt: TGTGCCAGCAGTTTAATTGGTACAGGGGGAAGAGGCACCTTC
CDR3aa: CASSLIGTGGRGTF

d_gene: TRBD1
j_gene: TRBJ2-2
abundance: NA
v_gene: TRBV5-5
CDR3nt: TGTGCCAGCAGCTTCCGGGACAGGGTGTCCGGGGAGCTGTTTTTT
CDR3aa: CASSFRDRVSGELFF

d_gene: TRBD1
j_gene: TRBJ2-6
abundance: NA
v_gene: TRBV5-6
CDR3nt: TGTGCCAGCAGGACAGGGGTCGCCTCTGGGGCCAACGTCCTGACTTTC
CDR3aa: CASRTGVASGANVLTF

d_gene: NA
j_gene: TRBJ2-6
abundance: NA
v_gene: TRBV28
CDR3nt: TGTGCCAGCTCGCGGGGCAACGGCCTGACTTTC
CDR3aa: CASSRGNGLTF

d_gene: NA
j_gene: TRBJ2-7
abundance: NA
v_gene: TRBV7-9
CDR3nt: TGTTCCAGCAGCTACGGCATCGGGGGCGAGCAGTACTTC
CDR3aa: CSSSYGIGGEQYF

d_gene: TRBD1
j_gene: TRBJ2-5
abundance: NA
v_gene: TRBV4-3
CDR3nt: TGCGCCAGCAGCCAAGCCCCACAGGGGGCATCAGGGGAGACCCAGTACTTC
CDR3aa: CASSQAPQGASGETQYF

d_gene: NA
j_gene: TRBJ2-3
abundance: once
v_gene: TRBV19
CDR3nt: TGTGCCAGTAGTATCGGCGGGGAAAGCACAGATACGCAGTATTTT
CDR3aa: CASSIGGESTDTQYF

d_gene: TRBD2
j_gene: TRBJ2-1
abundance: few
v_gene: TRBV11-2
CDR3nt: TGTGCCAGCAGCTTAGGTTTGGTAGCGGGAGGTCGTGAGCAGTTCTTC
CDR3aa: CASSLGLVAGGREQFF

d_gene: NA
j_gene: TRBJ2-7
abundance: NA
v_gene: TRBV7-2
CDR3nt: TGTGCCAGCAGCTTAGGGCCGGGTGGGGGGTACGAGCAGTACTTC
CDR3aa: CASSLGPGGGYEQYF

d_gene: TRBD1
j_gene: TRBJ2-1
abundance: once
v_gene: TRBV29-1
CDR3nt: TGCATGGGACAGGGCTCCTACAATGAGCAGTTCTTC
CDR3aa: CMGQGSYNEQFF

d_gene: NA
j_gene: TRBJ1-2
abundance: NA
v_gene: TRBV19
CDR3nt: TGTGCCAGTAGTATCGGTGCTAACTATGGCTACACCTTC
CDR3aa: CASSIGANYGYTF

d_gene: NA
j_gene: TRBJ1-2
abundance: NA
v_gene: TRBV6-5
CDR3nt: TGTGCCAGCAGTTACTCGCTCAGGGCTAAAGGCTACACCTTC
CDR3aa: CASSYSLRAKGYTF

d_gene: TRBD1
j_gene: TRBJ2-4
abundance: once
v_gene: TRBV4-1
CDR3nt: TGCGCCAGCAGCCAATTAACAGGGGAAAACAGTCAGTACTTC
CDR3aa: CASSQLTGENSQYF

d_gene: NA
j_gene: TRBJ2-1
abundance: NA
v_gene: TRBV11-2
CDR3nt: TGTGCCAGCAGCTTATTGACCGGCCGGTCAACTAGTGAGCAGTTCTTC
CDR3aa: CASSLLTGRSTSEQFF

d_gene: NA
j_gene: TRBJ1-1
abundance: NA
v_gene: TRBV6-5
CDR3nt: TGTGCCAGCAGTTACCCCGGGCGGGGCACTGAAGCTTTCTTT
CDR3aa: CASSYPGRGTEAFF

d_gene: TRBD2
j_gene: TRBJ2-3
abundance: NA
v_gene: TRBV15
CDR3nt: TGTGCCACCAGCCCATCAAGACTAGCGGCTAACACAGATACGCAGTATTTT
CDR3aa: CATSPSRLAANTDTQYF

d_gene: TRBD1
j_gene: TRBJ1-1
abundance: once
v_gene: TRBV7-2
CDR3nt: TGTGCCAGCAGCGGCACCGGGACAGGGTTTAAAAACACTGAAGCTTTCTTT
CDR3aa: CASSGTGTGFKNTEAFF

d_gene: NA
j_gene: TRBJ1-2
abundance: NA
v_gene: TRBV30
CDR3nt: TGTGCCTGGGCCCGACAGGATGGCTACACCTTC
CDR3aa: CAWARQDGYTF

d_gene: TRBD2
j_gene: TRBJ2-7
abundance: NA
v_gene: TRBV27
CDR3nt: TGTGCCAGCAGTCTCCGCCTGGGGGAGGGCAAACGGGGCTCGGCCTACGAGCAGTACTTC
CDR3aa: CASSLRLGEGKRGSAYEQYF

d_gene: TRBD2
j_gene: TRBJ2-1
abundance: NA
v_gene: TRBV11-2
CDR3nt: TGTGCCAGCAGCTCTCTAGCGGGGGTTAGTAATGAGCAGTTCTTC
CDR3aa: CASSSLAGVSNEQFF

d_gene: TRBD1
j_gene: TRBJ2-7
abundance: NA
v_gene: TRBV13
CDR3nt: TGTGCCAGCAGCTCGGTTCTCCGGGACAGTCCCTACGAGCAGTACTTC
CDR3aa: CASSSVLRDSPYEQYF

d_gene: NA
j_gene: TRBJ2-6
abundance: once
v_gene: TRBV27
CDR3nt: TGTGCCAGCAGTCCGTCCTCTGGGGCCAACGTCCTGACTTTC
CDR3aa: CASSPSSGANVLTF

d_gene: TRBD2
j_gene: TRBJ2-7
abundance: NA
v_gene: TRBV10-3
CDR3nt: TGTGCCATCAGTGAGGAGCCTAGCGGGAGGTTCGAACACGAGCAGTACTTC
CDR3aa: CAISEEPSGRFEHEQYF

d_gene: NA
j_gene: TRBJ1-1
abundance: NA
v_gene: TRBV20-1
CDR3nt: TGCAGTGCTAGAGATCGGTGGGAAGCTTTCTTT
CDR3aa: CSARDRWEAFF

d_gene: TRBD1
j_gene: TRBJ1-2
abundance: NA
v_gene: TRBV28
CDR3nt: TGTGCCAGCACCCTGACCGGCAGGGGGAGTTATGGCTACACCTTC
CDR3aa: CASTLTGRGSYGYTF

d_gene: NA
j_gene: TRBJ1-3
abundance: NA
v_gene: TRBV28
CDR3nt: TGTGCCAGCAGTTTATTGAGGATCTCTGGAAACACCATATATTTT
CDR3aa: CASSLLRISGNTIYF

d_gene: TRBD1
j_gene: TRBJ1-1
abundance: NA
v_gene: TRBV29-1
CDR3nt: TGCAGCGTTTGTTACAGGGGTGGCACTGAAGCTTTCTTT
CDR3aa: CSVCYRGGTEAFF

d_gene: TRBD1
j_gene: TRBJ1-1
abundance: few
v_gene: TRBV7-9
CDR3nt: TGTGCCAGCAGCTTTTCCCGGACAGGTGGTGCCGTTGAAGCTTTCTTT
CDR3aa: CASSFSRTGGAVEAFF